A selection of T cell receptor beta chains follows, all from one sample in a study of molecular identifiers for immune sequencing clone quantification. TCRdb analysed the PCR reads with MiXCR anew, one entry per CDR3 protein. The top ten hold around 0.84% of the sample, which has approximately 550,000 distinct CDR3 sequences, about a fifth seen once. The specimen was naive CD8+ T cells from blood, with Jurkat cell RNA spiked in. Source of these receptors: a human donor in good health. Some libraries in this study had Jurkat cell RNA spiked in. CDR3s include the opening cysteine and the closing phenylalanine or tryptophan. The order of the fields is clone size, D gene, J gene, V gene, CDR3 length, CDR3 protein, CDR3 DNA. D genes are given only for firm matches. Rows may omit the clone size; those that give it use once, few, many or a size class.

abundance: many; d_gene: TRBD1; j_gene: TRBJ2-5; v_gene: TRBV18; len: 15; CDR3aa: CASSSGTGAVETQYF; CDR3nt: TGTGCCAGCTCAAGCGGGACAGGGGCTGTGGAGACCCAGTACTTC
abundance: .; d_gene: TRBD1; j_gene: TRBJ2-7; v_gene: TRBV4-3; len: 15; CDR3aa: CASSQEGTGIYEQYF; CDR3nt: TGCGCCAGCAGCCAAGAAGGGACAGGGATTTACGAGCAGTACTTC
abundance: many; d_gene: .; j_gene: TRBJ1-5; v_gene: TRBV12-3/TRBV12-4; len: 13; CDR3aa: CASSFVGNQPQHF; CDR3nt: TGTGCCAGCAGTTTTGTTGGTAATCAGCCCCAGCATTTT
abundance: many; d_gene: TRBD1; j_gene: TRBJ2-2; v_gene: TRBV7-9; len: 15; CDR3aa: CASRPGQGGPGELFF; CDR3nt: TGTGCCAGCAGACCGGGACAGGGCGGCCCCGGGGAGCTGTTTTTT
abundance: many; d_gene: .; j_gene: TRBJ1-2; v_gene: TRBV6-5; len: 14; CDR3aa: CASRPLGQSKGYTF; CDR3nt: TGTGCCAGCAGGCCACTCGGCCAATCAAAAGGCTACACCTTC
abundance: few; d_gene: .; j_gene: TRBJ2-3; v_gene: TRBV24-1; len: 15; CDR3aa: CATSETGLGTDTQYF; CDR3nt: TGTGCCACCAGTGAAACCGGACTGGGCACAGATACGCAGTATTTT
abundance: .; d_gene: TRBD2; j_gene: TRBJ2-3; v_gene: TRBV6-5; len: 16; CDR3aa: CASSYWAGDPTDTQYF; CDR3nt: TGTGCCAGCAGTTACTGGGCGGGGGATCCCACAGATACGCAGTATTTT
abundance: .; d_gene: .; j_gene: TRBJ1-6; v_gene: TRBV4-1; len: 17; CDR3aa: CASSQDKANSYNSPLHF; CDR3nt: TGCGCCAGCAGCCAAGATAAGGCCAACTCCTATAATTCACCCCTCCACTTT
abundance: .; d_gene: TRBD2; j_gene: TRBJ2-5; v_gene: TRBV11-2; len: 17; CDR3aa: CASSLTMGLAGEETQYF; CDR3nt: TGTGCCAGCAGCTTAACCATGGGACTAGCGGGTGAAGAGACCCAGTACTTC
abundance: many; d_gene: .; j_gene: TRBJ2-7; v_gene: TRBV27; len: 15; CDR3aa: CASSPFMAPGGEQYF; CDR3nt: TGTGCCAGCAGTCCATTTATGGCGCCTGGGGGCGAGCAGTACTTC
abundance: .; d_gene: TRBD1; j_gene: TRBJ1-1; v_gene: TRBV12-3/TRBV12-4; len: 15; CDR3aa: CASSFRTGGDTEAFF; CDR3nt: TGTGCCAGCAGTTTCCGAACAGGGGGCGACACTGAAGCTTTCTTT
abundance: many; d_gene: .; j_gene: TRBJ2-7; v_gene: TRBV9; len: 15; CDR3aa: CASSRTGTSSYEQYF; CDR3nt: TGTGCCAGCAGCCGTACAGGGACGAGCTCCTACGAGCAGTACTTC
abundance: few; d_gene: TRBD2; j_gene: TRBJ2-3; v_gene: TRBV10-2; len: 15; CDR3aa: CASSELAGGLDTQYF; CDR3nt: TGCGCCAGCAGTGAGTTAGCGGGGGGTTTAGATACGCAGTATTTT
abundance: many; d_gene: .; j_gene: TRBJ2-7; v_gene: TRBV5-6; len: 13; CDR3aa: CASSPKDGYEQYF; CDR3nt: TGTGCCAGCAGCCCAAAGGACGGCTACGAGCAGTACTTC
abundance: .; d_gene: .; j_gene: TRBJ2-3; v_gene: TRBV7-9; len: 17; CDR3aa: CASSYFGGSVRPDTQYF; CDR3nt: TGTGCCAGCAGCTACTTCGGGGGCTCAGTTCGCCCAGATACGCAGTATTTT
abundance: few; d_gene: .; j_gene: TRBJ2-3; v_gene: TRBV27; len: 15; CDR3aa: CASSSPWEVPDTQYF; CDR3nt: TGTGCCAGCAGTTCACCGTGGGAAGTCCCAGATACGCAGTATTTT
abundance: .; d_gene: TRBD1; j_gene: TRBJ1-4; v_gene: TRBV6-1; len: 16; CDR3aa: CASSEGTGSSFEKLFF; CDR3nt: TGTGCCAGCAGTGAAGGGACAGGGAGTTCGTTTGAAAAACTGTTTTTT
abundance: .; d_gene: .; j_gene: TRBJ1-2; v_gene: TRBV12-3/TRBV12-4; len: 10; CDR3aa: CASSSDCYTF; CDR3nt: TGTGCCAGCAGCTCCGACTGCTACACCTTC
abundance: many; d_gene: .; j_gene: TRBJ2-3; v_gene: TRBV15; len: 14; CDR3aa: CATSRDFGTYTQYF; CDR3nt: TGTGCCACCAGCAGAGATTTTGGGACTTACACGCAGTATTTT
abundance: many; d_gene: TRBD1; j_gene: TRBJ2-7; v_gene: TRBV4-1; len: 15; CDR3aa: CASSLPGTGHYEQYF; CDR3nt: TGCGCCAGCAGCTTACCGGGGACAGGGCACTACGAGCAGTACTTC
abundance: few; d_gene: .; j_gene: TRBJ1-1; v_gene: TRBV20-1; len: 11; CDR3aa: CSHRVNTEAFF; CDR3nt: TGCTCCCACAGGGTGAACACTGAAGCTTTCTTT
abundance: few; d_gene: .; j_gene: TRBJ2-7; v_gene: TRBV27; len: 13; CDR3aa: CACGQGRTYEQYF; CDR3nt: TGTGCCTGCGGTCAGGGTCGGACCTACGAGCAGTACTTC
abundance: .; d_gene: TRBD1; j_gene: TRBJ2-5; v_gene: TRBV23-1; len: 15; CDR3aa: CASSQAGTGPKAQYF; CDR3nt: TGCGCCAGCAGTCAGGCCGGGACAGGGCCAAAAGCCCAGTACTTC
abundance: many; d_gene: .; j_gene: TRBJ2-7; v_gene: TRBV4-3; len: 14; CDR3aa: CASSQGAGAYEQYF; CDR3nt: TGCGCCAGCAGCCAAGGGGCAGGGGCCTACGAGCAGTACTTC
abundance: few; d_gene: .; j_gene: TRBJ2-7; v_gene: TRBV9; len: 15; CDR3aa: CASSVAYGGWYEQYF; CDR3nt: TGTGCCAGCAGCGTAGCCTACGGTGGGTGGTACGAGCAGTACTTC
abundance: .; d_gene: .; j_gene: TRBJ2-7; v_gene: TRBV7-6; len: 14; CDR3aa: CASSFSPGEGEQYF; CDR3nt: TGTGCCAGCAGCTTTTCTCCAGGGGAAGGCGAGCAGTACTTC
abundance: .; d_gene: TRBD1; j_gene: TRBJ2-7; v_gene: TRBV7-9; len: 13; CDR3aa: CASTETGVGEQYF; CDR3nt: TGTGCCAGCACAGAGACAGGGGTCGGCGAGCAGTACTTC
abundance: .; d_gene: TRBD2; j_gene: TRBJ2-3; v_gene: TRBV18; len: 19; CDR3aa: CASSPPEVLAGWRTDTQYF; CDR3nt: TGTGCCAGCTCACCACCGGAGGTACTAGCGGGGTGGCGGACAGATACGCAGTATTTT
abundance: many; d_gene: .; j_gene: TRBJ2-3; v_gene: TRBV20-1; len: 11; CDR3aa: CSGITTNTQYF; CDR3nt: TGCAGTGGTATCACAACAAATACGCAGTATTTT
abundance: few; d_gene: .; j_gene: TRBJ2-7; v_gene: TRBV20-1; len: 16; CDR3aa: CSARDNDGTGAYEQYF; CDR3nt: TGCAGTGCTAGAGATAACGACGGGACTGGGGCCTACGAGCAGTACTTC
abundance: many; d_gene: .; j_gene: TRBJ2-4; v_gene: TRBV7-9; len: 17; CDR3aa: CASSPGGAGDPKNIQYF; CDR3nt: TGTGCCAGCAGCCCAGGGGGAGCGGGAGATCCCAAAAACATTCAGTACTTC
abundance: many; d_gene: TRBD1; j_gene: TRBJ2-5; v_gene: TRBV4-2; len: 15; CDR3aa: CASKRTGGEQETQYF; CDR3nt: TGTGCCAGCAAACGAACAGGGGGCGAGCAAGAGACCCAGTACTTC
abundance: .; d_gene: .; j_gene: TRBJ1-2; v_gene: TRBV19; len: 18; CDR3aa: CASSGPTPMDSRGYGYTF; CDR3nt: TGTGCCAGTAGCGGCCCGACCCCGATGGATTCGCGAGGCTATGGCTACACCTTC
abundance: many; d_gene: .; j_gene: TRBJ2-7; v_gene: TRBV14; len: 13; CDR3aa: CASSQVSRAEQYF; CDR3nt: TGTGCCAGCAGCCAAGTGAGTAGGGCCGAGCAGTACTTC
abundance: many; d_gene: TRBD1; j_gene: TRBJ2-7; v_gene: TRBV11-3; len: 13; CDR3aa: CASSSITGGEQYF; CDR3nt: TGTGCCAGCAGCTCCATCACAGGGGGAGAGCAGTACTTC
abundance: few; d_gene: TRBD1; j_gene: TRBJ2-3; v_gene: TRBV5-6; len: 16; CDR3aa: CASSWATGGSTDTQYF; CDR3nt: TGTGCCAGCAGCTGGGCGACAGGGGGAAGCACAGATACGCAGTATTTT
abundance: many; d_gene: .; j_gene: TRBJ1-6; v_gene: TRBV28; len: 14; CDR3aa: CASSFVRGYSPLHF; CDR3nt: TGTGCCAGCAGTTTTGTCAGGGGTTATTCACCCCTCCACTTT
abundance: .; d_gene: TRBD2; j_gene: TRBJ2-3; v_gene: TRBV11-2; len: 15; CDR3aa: CASSLGGRAGDTQYF; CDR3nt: TGTGCCAGCAGCTTAGGAGGGAGGGCTGGAGATACGCAGTATTTT
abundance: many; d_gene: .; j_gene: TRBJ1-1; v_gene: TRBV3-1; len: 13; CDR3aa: CASSHSGVAEAFF; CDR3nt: TGTGCCAGCAGCCATTCGGGTGTTGCTGAAGCTTTCTTT
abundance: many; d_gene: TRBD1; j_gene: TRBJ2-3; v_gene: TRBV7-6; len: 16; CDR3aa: CASSSRTGEITDTQYF; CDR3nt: TGTGCCAGCAGCTCCCGGACAGGGGAGATCACAGATACGCAGTATTTT
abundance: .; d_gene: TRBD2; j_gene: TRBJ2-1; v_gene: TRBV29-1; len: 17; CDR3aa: CSVDDARGGGASGEQFF; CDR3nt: TGCAGCGTTGATGACGCCCGGGGGGGGGGGGCTTCAGGGGAGCAGTTCTTC
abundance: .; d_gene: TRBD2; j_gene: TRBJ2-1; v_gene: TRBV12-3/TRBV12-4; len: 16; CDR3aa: CASSPDSGSFYNEQFF; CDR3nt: TGTGCCAGCAGTCCCGATAGCGGGTCTTTTTACAATGAGCAGTTCTTC
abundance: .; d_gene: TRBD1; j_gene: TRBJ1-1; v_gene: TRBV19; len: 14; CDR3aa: CASSIEDRGTEAFF; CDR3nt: TGTGCCAGTAGTATAGAGGACAGGGGGACTGAAGCTTTCTTT
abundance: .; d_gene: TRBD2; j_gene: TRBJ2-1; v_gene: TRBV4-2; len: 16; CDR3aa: CASSQLLAGDYNEQFF; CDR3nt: TGTGCCAGCAGCCAATTACTAGCGGGAGACTACAATGAGCAGTTCTTC
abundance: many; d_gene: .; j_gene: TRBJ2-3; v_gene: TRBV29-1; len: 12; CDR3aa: CSVEVTRDTQYF; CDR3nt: TGCAGCGTTGAAGTCACGCGCGATACGCAGTATTTT
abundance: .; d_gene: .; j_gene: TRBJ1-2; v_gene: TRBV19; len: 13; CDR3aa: CASTLGTGYGYTF; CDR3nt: TGTGCCAGTACCCTCGGGACTGGCTATGGCTACACCTTC
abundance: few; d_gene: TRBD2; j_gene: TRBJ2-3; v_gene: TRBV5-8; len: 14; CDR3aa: CAHRGGIGTDTQYF; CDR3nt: TGTGCCCATCGGGGGGGAATTGGGACAGATACGCAGTATTTT
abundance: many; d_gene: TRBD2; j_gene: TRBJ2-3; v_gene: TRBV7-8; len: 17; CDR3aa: CASSSPTSGGSTDTQYF; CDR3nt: TGTGCCAGCAGCTCTCCTACTAGCGGGGGGAGCACAGATACGCAGTATTTT
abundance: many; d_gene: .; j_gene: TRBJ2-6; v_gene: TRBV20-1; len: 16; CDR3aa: CSARERRNSGANVLTF; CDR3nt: TGCAGTGCTAGAGAGAGACGTAACTCTGGGGCCAACGTCCTGACTTTC
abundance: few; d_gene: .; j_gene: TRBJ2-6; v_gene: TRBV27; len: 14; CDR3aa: CASSLLYGANVLTF; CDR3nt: TGTGCCAGCAGTTTATTGTACGGGGCCAACGTCCTGACTTTC
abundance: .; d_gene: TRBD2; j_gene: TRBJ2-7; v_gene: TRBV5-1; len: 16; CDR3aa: CASSSPSGGITYEQYF; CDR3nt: TGCGCCAGCAGCTCACCAAGCGGGGGCATAACCTACGAGCAGTACTTC
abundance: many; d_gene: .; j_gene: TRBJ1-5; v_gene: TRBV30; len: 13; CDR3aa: CAWSAHFYQPQHF; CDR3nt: TGTGCCTGGAGTGCCCATTTTTATCAGCCCCAGCATTTT
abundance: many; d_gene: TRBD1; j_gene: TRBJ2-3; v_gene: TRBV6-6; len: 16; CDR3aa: CASSYQTGEGGDTQYF; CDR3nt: TGTGCCAGCAGTTACCAGACAGGGGAAGGCGGAGATACGCAGTATTTT
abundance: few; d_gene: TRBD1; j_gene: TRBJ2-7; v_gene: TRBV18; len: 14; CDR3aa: CASSRTGPAYEQYF; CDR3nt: TGTGCCAGCTCACGGACAGGGCCGGCCTACGAGCAGTACTTC
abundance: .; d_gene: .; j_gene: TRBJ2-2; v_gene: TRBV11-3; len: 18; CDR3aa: CASSLGPTGTENTGELFF; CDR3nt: TGTGCCAGCAGCTTAGGCCCAACCGGGACGGAGAACACCGGGGAGCTGTTTTTT
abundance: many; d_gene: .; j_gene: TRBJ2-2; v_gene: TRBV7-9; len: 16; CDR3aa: CASSPTLQVSIGELFF; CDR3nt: TGTGCCAGCAGCCCGACCCTCCAAGTTTCGATCGGGGAGCTGTTTTTT
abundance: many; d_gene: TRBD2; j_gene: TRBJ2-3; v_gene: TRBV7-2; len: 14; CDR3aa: CASSSLADTDTQYF; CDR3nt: TGTGCCAGCAGCTCCCTAGCGGACACAGATACGCAGTATTTT
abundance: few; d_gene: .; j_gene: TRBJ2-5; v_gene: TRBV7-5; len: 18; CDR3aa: CISVPEAHTGELQETQYF; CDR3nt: .
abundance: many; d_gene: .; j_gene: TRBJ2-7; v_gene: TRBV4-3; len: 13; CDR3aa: CASSQERSGEQYF; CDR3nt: TGCGCCAGCAGCCAAGAGCGGTCCGGCGAGCAGTACTTC